This T cell receptor (beta chain) comes out of a study of response to subunit inactivated influenza vaccine. Overall study results and limits: The authors suggested that every seasonal influenza vaccination recruits few new T cells.

Trimming shortened V by 2 bases and J by 3 bases, and 11 bases separated the two germline ends. Germline values: CDR1 SNHLY, CDR2 FYNNEI. The CDR3 has 15 amino acids. From the RT-PCR reads, TCRdb called clonotypes with MiXCR, one entry per CDR3 protein. Among under 850,000 distinct CDR3 sequences listed, less than 20% were seen once. Worth noting for this clonotype: As yet, its antigen is unknown.

The chain uses TRBV2 and TRBJ1-5, with D possibly being TRBD1 (6 bases). Sequencing was performed on PBMCs from blood, taken 5 days after vaccination. This clonotype was sampled from a man aged 50 or older who received an inactivated influenza vaccine. The CDR3 reads CASSEQGSANQPQHF. CDR3 DNA: TGTGCCAGCAGTGAACAGGGGTCAGCCAATCAGCCCCAGCATTTT.